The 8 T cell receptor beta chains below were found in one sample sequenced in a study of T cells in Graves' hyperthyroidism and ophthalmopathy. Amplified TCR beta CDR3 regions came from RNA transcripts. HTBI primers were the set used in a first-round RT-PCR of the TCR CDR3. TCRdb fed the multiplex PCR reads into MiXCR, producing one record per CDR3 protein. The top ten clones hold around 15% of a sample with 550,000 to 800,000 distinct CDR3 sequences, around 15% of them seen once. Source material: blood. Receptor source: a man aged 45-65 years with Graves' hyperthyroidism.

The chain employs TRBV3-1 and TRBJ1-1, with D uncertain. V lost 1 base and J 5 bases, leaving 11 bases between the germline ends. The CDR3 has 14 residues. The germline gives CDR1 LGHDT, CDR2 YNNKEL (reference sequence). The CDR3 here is CASSQAPRGTEAFF. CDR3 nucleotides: TGTGCCAGCAGCCAAGCCCCCCGAGGGACTGAAGCTTTCTTT.

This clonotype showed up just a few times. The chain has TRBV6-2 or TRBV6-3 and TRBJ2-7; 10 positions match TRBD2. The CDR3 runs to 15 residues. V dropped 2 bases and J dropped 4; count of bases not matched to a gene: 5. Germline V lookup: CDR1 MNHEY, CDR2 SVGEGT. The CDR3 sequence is CASSYTGLAAYEQYF. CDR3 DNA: TGTGCCAGCAGTTACACTGGACTAGCGGCTTACGAGCAGTACTTC.

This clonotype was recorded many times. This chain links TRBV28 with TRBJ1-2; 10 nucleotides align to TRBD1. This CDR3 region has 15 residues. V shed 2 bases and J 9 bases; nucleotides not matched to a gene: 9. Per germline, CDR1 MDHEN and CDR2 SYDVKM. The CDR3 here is CASSLSGGTGARYTF. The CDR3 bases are TGTGCCAGCAGTTTAAGCGGAGGGACAGGGGCGCGCTACACCTTC.

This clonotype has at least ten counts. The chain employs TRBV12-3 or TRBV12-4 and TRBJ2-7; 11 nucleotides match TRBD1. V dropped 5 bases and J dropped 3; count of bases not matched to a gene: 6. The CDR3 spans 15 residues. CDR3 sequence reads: CASSSTGTGGYEQYF. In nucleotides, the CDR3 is TGTGCCAGCAGTAGTACCGGGACAGGGGGCTACGAGCAGTACTTC.

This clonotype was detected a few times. CDR3 sequence (DNA): TGTGCCAGCACCCTTCCCCCGCAGGGGGACTATGGCTACACCTTC. This codes for CASTLPPQGDYGYTF. The chain joins TRBV12-3 or TRBV12-4 to TRBJ1-2; 7 nucleotides align to TRBD1. The CDR3 sequence is 15 residues long. Unmatched junction bases numbered 11, after V lost 7 bases and J lost 3 bases.

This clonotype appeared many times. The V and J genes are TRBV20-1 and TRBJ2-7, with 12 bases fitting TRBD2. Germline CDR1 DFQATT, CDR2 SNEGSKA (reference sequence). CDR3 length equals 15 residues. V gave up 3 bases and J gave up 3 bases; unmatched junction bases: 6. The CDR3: CSASEASGRVYEQYF. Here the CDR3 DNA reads TGCAGTGCTAGCGAGGCTAGCGGGAGGGTCTACGAGCAGTACTTC.

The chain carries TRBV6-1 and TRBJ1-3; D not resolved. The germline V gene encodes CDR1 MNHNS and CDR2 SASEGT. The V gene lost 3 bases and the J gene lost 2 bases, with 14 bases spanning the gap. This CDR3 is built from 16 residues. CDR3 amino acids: CASSDTRRLTGNTIYF. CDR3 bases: TGTGCCAGCAGTGACACTCGTAGACTTACTGGAAACACCATATATTTT.

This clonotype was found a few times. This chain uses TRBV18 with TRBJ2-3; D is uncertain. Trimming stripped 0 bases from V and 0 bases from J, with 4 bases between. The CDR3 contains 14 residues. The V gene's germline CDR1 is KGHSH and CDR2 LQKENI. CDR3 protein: CASSPPTSTDTQYF. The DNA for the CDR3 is TGTGCCAGCTCACCACCTACTAGCACAGATACGCAGTATTTT. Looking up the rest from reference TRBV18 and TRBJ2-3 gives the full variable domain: NAGVMQNPRHLVRRRGQEARLRCSPMKGHSHVYWYRQLPEEGLKFMVYLQKENIIDESGMPKERFSAEFPKEGPSILRIQQVVRGDSAAYFCASSPPTSTDTQYFGPGTRLTVL.